These 24 T cell receptor beta chains were sequenced from one sample in a study of T-cell reconstitution after alpha-beta-depleted transplantation in children. Construction of the TCRbeta library involved unique molecular identifiers. TCRdb re-analysed the PCR reads in MiXCR, keeping a single row per CDR3 protein. The sample shows about 120,000 distinct CDR3 sequences, 9% to 12% of them seen only once. The source was PBMCs, collected before TCRalphabeta/CD19-depleted stem cell transplant. These TCRs come from a boy aged 2 to 10 with acute lymphoblastic leukemia, due to receive a stem cell transplant.

This clonotype showed up many times. This chain links TRBV7-9 with TRBJ2-7, with D uncertain. The CDR3 is 11 residues long. Trimming removed 6 bases at V and 3 bases at J, with 6 bases between. Germline-derived CDR1 and CDR2 are SEHNR and FQNEAQ (reference sequence). The CDR3 here is CASSLNYEQYF. Written as DNA, the CDR3 is TGTGCCAGCAGTTTGAACTACGAGCAGTACTTC.

This clonotype was detected a few times. This rearrangement joins TRBV20-1 to TRBJ2-5; 11 bases are a match to TRBD1. After removal of 3 bases from V and 5 bases from J, the junction contained 5 bases not matched to a gene. Germline lookup yields CDR1 DFQATT and CDR2 SNEGSKA (reference sequence). The CDR3 has 14 residues. The CDR3 protein is CSASDRTGGETQYF. For the CDR3, the DNA is TGCAGTGCTAGCGACAGGACAGGGGGCGAGACCCAGTACTTC.

This clonotype was seen a handful of times. V and J are TRBV29-1 and TRBJ2-1; 12 bases are shared with TRBD2. Trimming cost V 3 bases and J 9 bases; bases outside gene matches: 12. The germline V gene has CDR1 SQVTM and CDR2 ANQGSEA. CDR3 length: 16 residues. The CDR3 loop is CSVEGSSGRARGEQFF. The CDR3 region has the DNA TGCAGCGTTGAGGGGTCTAGCGGGAGGGCCAGGGGTGAGCAGTTCTTC.

This chain joins TRBV7-9 and TRBJ2-1; D tentatively reads TRBD1 or TRBD2 (5 bases each). Germline V gene sequence: CDR1 SEHNR, CDR2 FQNEAQ (reference sequence). The CDR3 contains 12 residues. V was cut by 7 bases and J by 15 bases, with 19 bases left in between. CDR3 DNA: TGTGCCAGCACCCTTTCCGGGACGGGCTGGTTCTTC. Encoded protein: CASTLSGTGWFF.

This clonotype was picked up a small number of times. This chain uses TRBV14 with TRBJ2-1; D gene ambiguous. There are 14 residues in the CDR3. CDR1 SGHDN and CDR2 FVKESK come from the germline V gene. Trimming cost V 0 bases and J 3 bases, with 6 bases left between them. CDR3 DNA sequence: TGTGCCAGCAGCCAAGAGGCTTACTACAATGAGCAGTTCTTC. Its translation is CASSQEAYYNEQFF.

The chain combines TRBV30 with TRBJ2-1; D is unresolved. The CDR3 is 11 residues long. V lost 5 bases to trimming and J lost 9 bases, with 11 bases between them. The germline gives CDR1 GTSNPN, CDR2 SVGIG (reference sequence). The CDR3 nucleotides read TGTGCCTGGGAACGCTGGAGTGAGCAGTTCTTC. Its protein is CAWERWSEQFF.

The chain is built from TRBV11-1 and TRBJ2-7, with 8 bases identical to TRBD2. After removal of 4 bases from V and 3 bases from J, the junction contained 17 bases not matched to a gene. CDR3 size: 18 residues. Germline CDR1 is SGHAT and CDR2 is FQDESV (reference sequence). The CDR3 loop is CASSCPALGCSGVYEQYF. For the CDR3, the DNA is TGTGCCAGCAGCTGCCCCGCTTTGGGTTGTAGCGGGGTCTACGAGCAGTACTTC.

The J gene is TRBJ2-6, the V gene TRBV6-1; D may be TRBD2 (5 bases). This CDR3 spans 14 amino acids. Germline V gives CDR1 MNHNS, CDR2 SASEGT. Trimming pared 2 bases from V and 7 bases from J, leaving 9 bases between. CDR3 DNA sequence: TGTGCCAGCAGTGAAAACGGGGTTGCCAACGTCCTGACTTTC. Amino acids: CASSENGVANVLTF.

This clonotype appeared many times. The gene calls are TRBV6-5 and TRBJ2-7, with D possibly being TRBD2 (5 bases). V was trimmed by 2 bases and J by 6 bases, leaving 11 bases between them. The CDR3 sequence is 13 residues long. Germline V gene lookup returns CDR1 MNHEY and CDR2 SVGAGI. Here the CDR3 reads CASSYDLGAEQYF. CDR3 in DNA: TGTGCCAGCAGTTACGATCTGGGAGCCGAGCAGTACTTC.

This clonotype was found many times. This chain uses TRBV6-5 with TRBJ2-1; maybe TRBD2 (6 bases). This CDR3 has 17 residues. The germline V gene encodes CDR1 MNHEY and CDR2 SVGAGI. The ends were cut back, 0 bases at V and 5 bases at J, with 17 bases in the middle. In nucleotides, the CDR3 is TGTGCCAGCAGTTACTCCGGGACTTCCCTTTTCCACAATGAGCAGTTCTTC. Amino acids: CASSYSGTSLFHNEQFF.

This clonotype was observed at least ten times. The chain carries TRBV20-1 and TRBJ2-1; 13 nucleotides align to TRBD2. This CDR3 is built from 16 residues. V shed 6 bases and J 4 bases; nucleotides not matched to a gene: 9. Germline-derived CDR1 and CDR2 are DFQATT and SNEGSKA (reference sequence). In DNA, the CDR3 is TGCAGTGCCAGGCAAGGGACTAGCGGGAAGTACAATGAGCAGTTCTTC. The encoded protein is CSARQGTSGKYNEQFF.

This chain links TRBV27 with TRBJ2-7, with a possible D match to TRBD2 (6 bases). The CDR3 runs 14 residues. With 6 bases removed from V and 4 bases from J, the gap between germline ends came to 16 bases. Germline-derived CDR1 and CDR2 are MNHEY and SMNVEV (reference sequence). The CDR3: CASREIGAGYEQYF. The CDR3 nucleotides read TGTGCCAGCAGAGAGATAGGGGCGGGGTACGAGCAGTACTTC.

In its sample, this clonotype was seen many times. The gene calls are TRBV7-9 and TRBJ2-7; 8 bases agree with TRBD1. Germline V lookup: CDR1 SEHNR, CDR2 FQNEAQ (reference sequence). V was pared by 5 bases and J by 2 bases, with 14 bases of the junction left unmatched. The CDR3 sequence is 17 residues long. CDR3 DNA: TGTGCCAGCAGCCCAGGACAGGGAAATCTTAGGACCTACGAGCAGTACTTC. Its translation: CASSPGQGNLRTYEQYF.

The chain combines TRBV20-1 with TRBJ1-1; D gene ambiguous. This CDR3 contains 14 residues. CDR1 DFQATT and CDR2 SNEGSKA come from the germline V gene (reference sequence). Trimming took off 6 bases at V and 3 bases at J, with 17 bases between the two ends. In DNA form, the CDR3 reads TGCAGTGCGCCGAGCAACGGGTGGCACACTGAAGCTTTCTTT. This encodes CSAPSNGWHTEAFF.

CDR3 amino acids: CSAMGVRTDTQYF. CDR3 DNA sequence: TGCAGTGCTATGGGGGTTCGCACAGATACGCAGTATTTT. The chain combines TRBV20-1 with TRBJ2-3; D assignment may be TRBD1 or TRBD2 (5 bases each). Germline loops: CDR1 DFQATT, CDR2 SNEGSKA (reference sequence). The CDR3 has 13 amino acids. The ends were cut back, 4 bases at V and 1 base at J, with 9 bases in the middle.

This CDR3 is CSASTGGSTDTQYF. CDR3 DNA: TGCAGTGCTAGTACAGGGGGTAGCACAGATACGCAGTATTTT. The chain uses TRBV20-1 and TRBJ2-3; TRBD1 matches 8 bases. The germline gives CDR1 DFQATT, CDR2 SNEGSKA (reference sequence). J gave up 0 bases and V 3 bases, and 2 bases lay outside the gene matches. The CDR3 runs 14 residues.

The chain employs TRBV20-1 and TRBJ1-6, with D tentatively TRBD1 (6 bases). The germline CDR1 and CDR2 sequences are DFQATT and SNEGSKA (reference sequence). The CDR3 runs 15 residues. Trimming removed 2 bases from V and 5 bases from J, with 13 bases in between. Written as DNA, the CDR3 is TGCAGTGCTAGAAACAGGGCACACGATAATTCACCCCTCCACTTT. Translating gives CSARNRAHDNSPLHF.

V gene TRBV5-1 combines with J gene TRBJ2-7; D is possibly TRBD2 (6 bases). Germline loops: CDR1 SGHRS, CDR2 YFSETQ. The CDR3 runs to 14 residues. V was cut by 4 bases and J by 5 bases, with 16 bases left in between. The DNA for the CDR3 is TGCGCCAGCAGCGCGGGACCGCCCGCCGACGAGCAGTACTTC. It yields the protein CASSAGPPADEQYF.

This clonotype was detected a few times. The chain couples TRBV5-6 to TRBJ2-1; D is possibly TRBD1 or TRBD2 (5 bases each). The germline V gene has CDR1 SGHDT and CDR2 YYEEEE. The CDR3 has 15 amino acids. V gave up 3 bases and J gave up 8 bases, with 18 bases separating them. CDR3 coding DNA: TGTGCCAGCAGCTCCACAGAGGGGCCAAGCGATGAGCAGTTCTTC. It is translated as CASSSTEGPSDEQFF.

This clonotype was counted ten times or more. The V and J genes are TRBV12-3 or TRBV12-4 and TRBJ2-3; D remains unclear. V shed 5 bases and J shed 3 bases, with 15 bases lying between them. The CDR3 runs to 15 residues. CDR3 region: CASSPLGRRTDTQYF. The CDR3 DNA reads as TGTGCCAGCAGTCCCCTTGGAAGGAGAACAGATACGCAGTATTTT.

V usage is TRBV5-1 and J usage is TRBJ2-5, with TRBD2 matching 16 bases. The V segment lost 4 bases and the J segment 2 bases; nucleotides outside the gene matches: 5. The germline gives CDR1 SGHRS, CDR2 YFSETQ. The CDR3 runs to 17 residues. The CDR3 DNA sequence: TGCGCCAGCAGCAAGGGACTAGCGGGAGGGGGGCAAGAGACCCAGTACTTC. This encodes CASSKGLAGGGQETQYF.

This clonotype was seen more than once but under ten times. The DNA of the CDR3 is TGCAGTGCTAGTAGGGCGGACGAGCAGTACTTC. Its translation is CSASRADEQYF. The chain couples TRBV20-1 to TRBJ2-7; unclear D gene. The V gene lost 3 bases and the J gene lost 5 bases, with 8 bases spanning the gap. The CDR3 has 11 residues. Germline V lookup: CDR1 DFQATT, CDR2 SNEGSKA (reference sequence).

This clonotype has just a few counts. V and J are TRBV6-5 and TRBJ2-7, with TRBD2 matching over 8 bases. The V gene end was trimmed by 4 bases and the J gene end by 7 bases; junction bases not matched to a gene: 15. This CDR3 has 16 residues. Looked up from germline, CDR1 is MNHEY and CDR2 is SVGAGI. CDR3 DNA: TGTGCCAGCAGTTCAATGGCGGGAGGACCCCCAGGAGAGCAGTACTTC. This codes for CASSSMAGGPPGEQYF.

A few counts support this clonotype. This sequence joins TRBV20-1 and TRBJ2-3; 9 bases are a match to TRBD2. Germline trimming cut 5 bases from V and 4 bases from J; bases unmatched to any gene: 7. In germline, CDR1 is DFQATT, CDR2 SNEGSKA (reference sequence). The CDR3 runs 14 residues. The CDR3: CSAERAGGPDTQYF. CDR3 DNA: TGCAGTGCTGAGCGGGCGGGAGGGCCAGATACGCAGTATTTT.